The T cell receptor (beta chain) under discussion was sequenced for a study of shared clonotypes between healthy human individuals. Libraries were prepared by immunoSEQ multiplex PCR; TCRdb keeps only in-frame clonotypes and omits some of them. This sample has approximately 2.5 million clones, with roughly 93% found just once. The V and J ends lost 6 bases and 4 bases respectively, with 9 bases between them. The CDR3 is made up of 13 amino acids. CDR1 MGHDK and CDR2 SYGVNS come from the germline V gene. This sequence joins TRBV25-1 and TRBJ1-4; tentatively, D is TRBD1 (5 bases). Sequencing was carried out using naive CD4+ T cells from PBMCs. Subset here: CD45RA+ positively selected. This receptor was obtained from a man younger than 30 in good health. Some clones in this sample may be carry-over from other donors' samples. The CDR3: CASRRGFNEKLFF. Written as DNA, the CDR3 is TGTGCCAGCAGGCGGGGGTTTAATGAAAAACTGTTTTTT.